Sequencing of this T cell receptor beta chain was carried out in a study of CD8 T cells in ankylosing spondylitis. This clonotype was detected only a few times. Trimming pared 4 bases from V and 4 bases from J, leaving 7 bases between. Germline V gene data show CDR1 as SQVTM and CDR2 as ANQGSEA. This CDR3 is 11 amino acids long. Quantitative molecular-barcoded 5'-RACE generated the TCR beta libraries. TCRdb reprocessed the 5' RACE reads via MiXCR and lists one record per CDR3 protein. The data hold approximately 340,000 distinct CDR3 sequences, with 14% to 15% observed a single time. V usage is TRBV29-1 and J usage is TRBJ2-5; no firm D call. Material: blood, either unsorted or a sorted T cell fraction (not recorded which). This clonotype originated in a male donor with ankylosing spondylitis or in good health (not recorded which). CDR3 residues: CSVARPETQYF. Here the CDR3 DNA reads TGCAGCGTTGCGAGGCCAGAGACCCAGTACTTC.